This T cell receptor (beta chain) was found in a study of blood T cell repertoires in COVID-19. Study in general: Some COVID-19 samples were acute and others convalescent; all came from the United States, Italy and Spain.

The study drew participants aged roughly 18 to 95 years from some 23 US areas. Two consecutive negative NP/OP PCR tests, clearance, or resolved symptoms defined Cohort 3 recovery. Libraries were prepared by immunoSEQ multiplex PCR; TCRdb keeps only in-frame clonotypes and omits some of them. The table shows some 300,000 clones, with around 92% occurring only once. The V and J ends lost 0 bases and 8 bases, in that order; junction bases with no gene match: 2. In germline, CDR1 is SGDLS, CDR2 YYNGEE. The CDR3 sequence is 15 residues long. The chain is built from TRBV9 and TRBJ1-6, with 10 bases fitting TRBD1. The sequence was obtained from a woman aged 25 to 39 who had recovered from COVID-19. Specimen: PBMCs or T cells enriched from blood (not recorded which). The CDR3 region has the DNA TGTGCCAGCAGCGTAGTAGGGACAGGGGATTCACCCCTCCACTTT. Encoded protein: CASSVVGTGDSPLHF. Full variable domain (rest looked up from reference TRBV9 and TRBJ1-6): DSGVTQTPKHLITATGQRVTLRCSPRSGDLSVYWYQQSLDQGLQFLIQYYNGEERAKGNILERFSAQQFPDLHSELNLSSLELGDSALYFCASSVVGTGDSPLHFGNGTRLTVT.